The 9 T cell receptor beta chains in this list originate from one sample, sequenced in a study of human T cells and chemical hapten exposure. Each CDR3 protein is one row after TCRdb ran MiXCR on the RACE reads. The sample lists fewer than 70,000 distinct CDR3 sequences; 11% were seen once. Time point denoted: pre-sensitization, week 0. Treatment described: therapeutic diphenylcyclopropenone sensitization with weekly scalp DPC. Material: whole blood, obtained in connection with sensitization to the hapten diphenylcyclopropenone (DPC). Receptor source: a woman aged 50 to 60 with alopecia areata. Some clones in this sample may be carry-over from other donors' samples.

This clonotype was counted many times. The CDR3 DNA is TGTGCCAGCAGCCATAGGACAGGGAGGACAGATACGCAGTATTTT. It specifies CASSHRTGRTDTQYF. The chain joins TRBV7-9 to TRBJ2-3, with 8 bases identical to TRBD1. Germline V CDR1 and CDR2: SEHNR, FQNEAQ (reference sequence). The CDR3 is 15 amino acids. V lost 5 bases to trimming and J lost 3 bases; unmatched junction nucleotides: 7.

The chain joins TRBV5-1 to TRBJ2-7, with D perhaps given as TRBD1 or TRBD2 (5 bases each). Trimming removed 3 bases from V and 6 bases from J, with 19 bases in between. The CDR3 runs to 15 residues. Germline V CDR1 and CDR2: SGHRS, YFSETQ. CDR3 loop: CASSSGTRFGSEQYF. Written as DNA, the CDR3 is TGCGCCAGCAGCTCGGGGACCCGGTTTGGTAGCGAGCAGTACTTC.

Ten or more counts support this clonotype. The chain couples TRBV28 to TRBJ2-3, with D tentatively TRBD1 (5 bases). The V end lost 7 bases, the J end lost 0 bases, and 20 bases lay between the germline ends. From germline, CDR1 is MDHEN and CDR2 SYDVKM. This CDR3 region has 17 residues. Here the CDR3 DNA reads TGTGCCAGCACACCCAGTGGGGCCAAAGAGAGCACAGATACGCAGTATTTT. As protein: CASTPSGAKESTDTQYF.

The chain combines TRBV28 with TRBJ2-1, with a weak D call TRBD1 (6 bases). Germline V CDR1 and CDR2: MDHEN, SYDVKM. Trimming pared 5 bases from V and 10 bases from J, leaving 18 bases between. CDR3 size: 14 residues. The CDR3 DNA reads as TGTGCCAGCAGTCCCTCTGATGGGGGCCGCGAGCAGTTCTTC. Amino acid sequence: CASSPSDGGREQFF.

Many counts were recorded for this clonotype. This rearrangement joins TRBV19 to TRBJ2-4; tentatively, D is TRBD1 or TRBD2 (5 bases each). Germline loops: CDR1 LNHDA, CDR2 SQIVND (reference sequence). Deletions cut 7 bases from V and 0 bases from J, with 22 bases between. The CDR3 length is 18 residues. The CDR3: CASIQGGHTGVAKNIQYF. The CDR3 DNA reads as TGTGCCAGTATCCAGGGCGGACATACCGGGGTAGCCAAAAACATTCAGTACTTC.

This rearrangement joins TRBV7-9 to TRBJ1-3; TRBD1 matches 9 bases. V lost 6 bases and J lost 4; bases outside the gene matches: 7. CDR1 is SEHNR and CDR2 is FQNEAQ in the germline V gene (reference sequence). This CDR3 has 15 amino acids. CDR3 in DNA: TGTGCCAGCAGACCAGGGACAGGGACAGGAAACACCATATATTTT. The encoded protein is CASRPGTGTGNTIYF.

The sample holds a few counts of this clonotype. An end of the junction does not agree with germline; a read error may underlie this. V and J are TRBV29-1 and TRBJ2-3, with 11 bases fitting TRBD2. The CDR3 length is 16 residues. From germline, CDR1 is SQVTM and CDR2 ANQGSEA. The CDR3 protein is CSIEALLAGGTDTQYF. The CDR3 DNA follows: TGCAGCATTGAAGCTCTACTAGCGGGAGGCACAGATACGCAGTATTTT.

There are many counts of this clonotype. The chain is built from TRBV6-5 and TRBJ1-3; 8 bases are a match to TRBD1. Germline V gives CDR1 MNHEY, CDR2 SVGAGI. The CDR3 sequence is 18 residues long. The ends lost 4 bases at V and 0 bases at J; junction bases unmatched: 11. In nucleotides, the CDR3 is TGTGCCAGCAGTTTGAGGACAGGGTCTTCCCGCTCTGGAAACACCATATATTTT. It yields the protein CASSLRTGSSRSGNTIYF.

The chain's CDR3 is CSVYSGVTYEQYF. The CDR3 DNA sequence: TGCAGCGTGTATAGCGGAGTTACCTACGAGCAGTACTTC. The V and J genes are TRBV29-1 and TRBJ2-7; TRBD2 is a possible D gene (6 bases). Germline-derived CDR1 and CDR2 are SQVTM and ANQGSEA. The CDR3 contains 13 residues. The V gene lost 6 bases and the J gene lost 2 bases, with 14 bases spanning the gap.